Following are 26 T cell receptor beta chains from one sample sequenced in a study of shared clonotypes between healthy human individuals. The method was immunoSEQ multiplex PCR; TCRdb's version includes in-frame clones alone and lacks a portion of them. The sample has more than 1 million clones, around 78% seen once. The sequencing input was memory CD4+ T cells from PBMCs. As to subset: CD45RA-negative fraction. These receptors all stem from a young man in good health. Some clones in this sample may be carry-over from other donors' samples.

The V and J genes are TRBV7-2 and TRBJ2-5, with D unresolved. Germline values: CDR1 SGHTA, CDR2 FQGNSA. The CDR3 contains 10 residues. V lost 2 bases to trimming and J lost 9 bases, with 4 bases between them. The CDR3 reads CASSLRAQYF. CDR3 DNA: TGTGCCAGCAGCTTACGCGCCCAGTACTTC.

For this clone: Germline is not matched at one junction end, which may reflect a read error. This sequence joins TRBV7-9 and TRBJ2-1; 13 nucleotides agree with TRBD2. The CDR3 runs 13 residues. CDR1 is SEHNR and CDR2 is FQNEAQ in the germline V gene (reference sequence). Here the CDR3 reads CASRAGTSGINVF. CDR3 in DNA: TGTGCCAGCAGGGCCGGGACTAGCGGGATTAACGTCTTC.

The genes are TRBV2 and TRBJ2-7, with D perhaps matching TRBD2 (5 bases). Trimming cost V 4 bases and J 5 bases, with 15 bases left between them. Germline assignment: CDR1 SNHLY and CDR2 FYNNEI. This CDR3 is 14 amino acids long. The CDR3 DNA reads TGTGCCAGCAGTGGCGCGGGCATCCCAGACGAGCAGTACTTC. Translation gives CASSGAGIPDEQYF.

This chain connects TRBV7-3 to TRBJ2-2; TRBD1 matches at 10 bases. Germline-derived CDR1 and CDR2 are SGHTA and FQGTGA. The CDR3 consists of 16 residues. After removal of 6 bases from V and 4 bases from J, the junction contained 8 bases not matched to a gene. CDR3: CASRATGGAGTGELFF. CDR3 DNA sequence: TGTGCCAGCAGAGCGACAGGGGGCGCCGGCACCGGGGAGCTGTTTTTT. The full variable domain, rest sourced from reference TRBV7-3 and TRBJ2-2, is GAGVSQTPSNKVTEKGKYVELRCDPISGHTALYWYRQSLGQGPEFLIYFQGTGAADDSGLPNDRFFAVRPEGSVSTLKIQRTERGDSAVYLCASRATGGAGTGELFFGEGSRLTVL.

V usage is TRBV30 and J usage is TRBJ1-4; TRBD1 matches 7 bases. Germline V gene lookup returns CDR1 GTSNPN and CDR2 SVGIG (reference sequence). CDR3 size: 15 residues. The V gene end was trimmed by 5 bases and the J gene end by 8 bases; junction bases not matched to a gene: 14. CDR3 nucleotides: TGTGCCTGGGGCCCCCAGACAGGGCTTAGGGAAAAACTGTTTTTT. Translated, it gives CAWGPQTGLREKLFF.

V is TRBV5-6 and J is TRBJ1-3; unclear D gene. Trimming left V 2 bases short and J 0 bases short, with 15 bases between. Per the germline V gene, CDR1 is SGHDT and CDR2 is YYEEEE. The CDR3 contains 17 residues. CDR3 amino acids: CASSFTTRGNSGNTIYF. The CDR3 region has the DNA TGTGCCAGCAGCTTTACCACCCGGGGAAACTCTGGAAACACCATATATTTT.

The rearrangement joins TRBV18 to TRBJ2-1, with 16 bases identical to TRBD2. This CDR3 region has 23 residues. Per the germline V gene, CDR1 is KGHSH and CDR2 is LQKENI. V was pared by 3 bases and J by 3 bases, with 20 bases of the junction left unmatched. The CDR3 here is CASSPRWTVGTSGRALVYNEQFF. In DNA, the CDR3 is TGTGCCAGCTCACCGAGATGGACGGTAGGGACTAGCGGGAGGGCTTTAGTCTACAATGAGCAGTTCTTC.

This clone came up once. This chain joins TRBV19 and TRBJ2-2, with D perhaps matching TRBD2 (5 bases). There are 18 residues in the CDR3. Trimming shortened V by 4 bases and J by 13 bases, and 31 bases separated the two germline ends. Germline loops: CDR1 LNHDA, CDR2 SQIVND (reference sequence). The CDR3 region has the DNA TGTGCCAGTAGTACCGGACCAGTCTCTCTACGAGGGAACCCAAGGCTGTTTTTT. Encoded protein: CASSTGPVSLRGNPRLFF.

The table lists this clone with a few counts. J is TRBJ1-1 and V is TRBV28; TRBD1 is a possible D gene (6 bases). Trimming removed 5 bases from V and 0 bases from J, with 16 bases in between. The CDR3 is made up of 16 amino acids. The V gene's germline CDR1 is MDHEN and CDR2 SYDVKM. The CDR3 here is CASSLLQGRMNTEAFF. The CDR3, as DNA: TGTGCCAGCAGTCTTCTCCAGGGGAGGATGAACACTGAAGCTTTCTTT. Filled out from reference TRBV28 and TRBJ1-1, the complete variable domain reads DVKVTQSSRYLVKRTGEKVFLECVQDMDHENMFWYRQDPGLGLRLIYFSYDVKMKEKGDIPEGYSVSREKKERFSLILESASTNQTSMYLCASSLLQGRMNTEAFFGQGTRLTVV.

Details on this clone: A clone one base away is much larger, so this may be a read error. Distinct nucleotide sequences in the sample also encode this CDR3. The chain recombines TRBV7-2 with TRBJ1-1; D is uncertain. The V and J ends lost 6 bases and 1 base respectively, with 3 bases between them. From germline, CDR1 is SGHTA and CDR2 FQGNSA. CDR3 length equals 11 residues. CDR3 coding DNA: TGTGCCAGCAGTTCGAACACTGAAGCTTTCTTT. Protein sequence: CASSSNTEAFF.

The chain combines TRBV5-1 with TRBJ2-3; 8 nucleotides agree with TRBD2. In germline, CDR1 is SGHRS, CDR2 YFSETQ. The length of the CDR3 is 17 residues. The trim removed 4 bases at V and 5 bases at J, leaving 15 bases unmatched. CDR3 residues: CASSLPAPLAGQDTQYF. For the CDR3, the DNA is TGCGCCAGCAGCCTGCCCGCTCCGTTAGCGGGACAAGATACGCAGTATTTT.

The V gene is TRBV2, the J gene TRBJ2-1; 11 bases line up with TRBD1. Per the germline V gene, CDR1 is SNHLY and CDR2 is FYNNEI. The V segment lost 5 bases and the J segment 6 bases; nucleotides outside the gene matches: 3. The CDR3 sequence is 14 residues long. The CDR3 nucleotides read TGTGCCAGCAGTCGGGACAGGGGGTTCAATGAGCAGTTCTTC. As protein: CASSRDRGFNEQFF.

This clone was seen more than once but under ten times. This chain links TRBV6-5 with TRBJ1-1; no reliable D call. The germline gives CDR1 MNHEY, CDR2 SVGAGI. The CDR3 consists of 15 residues. Trimming shortened V by 7 bases and J by 1 base, and 16 bases separated the two germline ends. The chain's CDR3 is CASNRDGLTNTEAFF. The CDR3 DNA follows: TGTGCCAGCAATCGGGATGGGTTGACGAACACTGAAGCTTTCTTT.

V is TRBV5-1 and J is TRBJ2-1; D unresolved. Looked up from germline, CDR1 is SGHRS and CDR2 is YFSETQ. V lost 4 bases, J lost 3 bases, and 14 bases lay in between. The CDR3 runs to 15 residues. The CDR3 nucleotides are TGCGCCAGCAGCCTCGGGTCCCCAAACTACAATGAGCAGTTCTTC. As protein: CASSLGSPNYNEQFF.

The V gene is TRBV15, the J gene TRBJ1-2, with D perhaps TRBD1 (5 bases). The CDR3 contains 14 residues. Germline V gene sequence: CDR1 LNHNV, CDR2 YYDKDF (reference sequence). V lost 0 bases and J 8 bases, leaving 13 bases between the germline ends. The DNA of the CDR3 is TGTGCCACCAGCAGAGATATCCGGGACGGAGGCTACACCTTC. Amino acid sequence: CATSRDIRDGGYTF.

The chain uses TRBV6-6 and TRBJ2-7; no clear D gene. V gave up 5 bases and J gave up 2 bases, with 10 bases separating them. The CDR3 is made up of 13 amino acids. Germline V gene sequence: CDR1 MNHNY, CDR2 SVGAGI (reference sequence). This CDR3 reads CASSPTETYEQYF. CDR3 nucleotide sequence: TGTGCCAGCAGTCCGACGGAAACCTACGAGCAGTACTTC.

The chain links TRBV2 to TRBJ1-6, with 10 bases aligning to TRBD1. This CDR3 spans 16 amino acids. V lost 2 bases, J lost 7 bases, and 5 bases stayed unmatched. CDR1 SNHLY and CDR2 FYNNEI come from the germline V gene. The CDR3 protein is CASSEFLGQGNSPLHF. For the CDR3, the DNA is TGTGCCAGCAGTGAATTTTTGGGACAGGGGAATTCACCCCTCCACTTT.

This chain connects TRBV18 to TRBJ1-1, with D unresolved. This CDR3 has 15 amino acids. Germline loops: CDR1 KGHSH, CDR2 LQKENI. Between the trimmed V and J ends, which lost 0 bases and 1 base, there was a span of 9 bases. The CDR3 sequence: CASSPPGVANTEAFF. The CDR3 coding sequence is TGTGCCAGCTCACCACCCGGGGTGGCGAACACTGAAGCTTTCTTT.

V usage is TRBV19 and J usage is TRBJ2-5; 11 bases are shared with TRBD2. Unmatched junction bases numbered 8, after V lost 3 bases and J lost 5 bases. This CDR3 is built from 16 residues. Germline lookup yields CDR1 LNHDA and CDR2 SQIVND (reference sequence). The CDR3 protein is CASSISGTSGVETQYF. The CDR3 DNA is TGTGCCAGTAGTATTTCCGGGACTAGCGGTGTGGAGACCCAGTACTTC. The full variable domain, its missing parts supplied by reference TRBV19 and TRBJ2-5, is DGGITQSPKYLFRKEGQNVTLSCEQNLNHDAMYWYRQDPGQGLRLIYYSQIVNDFQKGDIAEGYSVSREKKESFPLTVTSAQKNPTAFYLCASSISGTSGVETQYFGPGTRLLVL.

Worth noting for this clone: Other nucleotide sequences in the sample specify the same CDR3. The V call is TRBV4-3, the J call TRBJ2-3; D call uncertain. There are 11 residues in the CDR3. Trimming pared 1 base from V and 6 bases from J, leaving 2 bases between. Germline V gene lookup returns CDR1 LGHNA and CDR2 YSLEER. CDR3 region: CASSQADTQYF. The DNA of the CDR3 is TGCGCCAGCAGCCAAGCGGATACGCAGTATTTT.

This clone occurred a few times. The V gene is TRBV7-2, the J gene TRBJ2-7; D gene ambiguous. Trimming removed 3 bases from V and 1 base from J, with 7 bases in between. The length of the CDR3 is 13 residues. CDR1 and CDR2 from the germline V gene are SGHTA and FQGNSA. This CDR3 is CASSFGLSYEQYF. The CDR3 nucleotides read TGTGCCAGCAGCTTCGGTTTGTCCTACGAGCAGTACTTC.

This clone was observed a single time. V and J are TRBV5-1 and TRBJ1-1; perhaps TRBD1 as D (5 bases). The V gene's germline CDR1 is SGHRS and CDR2 YFSETQ. This CDR3 spans 14 amino acids. V lost 3 bases, J lost 4 bases, and 13 bases lay in between. The CDR3 spells CASSWGGPGTEAFF. The CDR3 coding sequence is TGCGCCAGCAGCTGGGGGGGACCCGGCACTGAAGCTTTCTTT.

V usage is TRBV18 and J usage is TRBJ1-4, with D possibly TRBD1 on 6 matching bases. Deletions cut 2 bases from V and 7 bases from J, with 11 bases between. CDR1 is KGHSH, CDR2 LQKENI, per germline. The CDR3 contains 14 residues. The CDR3 sequence is CASSPGRGGEKLFF. For the CDR3, the DNA is TGTGCCAGCTCACCAGGCAGGGGTGGTGAAAAACTGTTTTTT.

The chain has TRBV19 and TRBJ2-2; D ambiguous. The germline V gene has CDR1 LNHDA and CDR2 SQIVND (reference sequence). This CDR3 has 14 amino acids. V dropped 4 bases and J dropped 4 bases, with 10 bases sitting between them. The CDR3 DNA sequence: TGTGCCAGTAGTAGGCAGAGACCCACCGGGGAGCTGTTTTTT. Residues: CASSRQRPTGELFF.

The rearrangement links TRBV18 to TRBJ2-7; 16 nucleotides match TRBD2. Germline trimming cut 6 bases from V and 6 bases from J; bases unmatched to any gene: 11. This CDR3 spans 17 amino acids. CDR1 is KGHSH and CDR2 is LQKENI in the germline V gene. The CDR3 is CASSPGLAGGKLGEQYF. CDR3 coding DNA: TGTGCCAGCTCTCCGGGACTAGCGGGAGGGAAGCTCGGCGAGCAGTACTTC.

This rearrangement joins TRBV2 to TRBJ2-1; a weak D match, TRBD2 (5 bases). Germline loops: CDR1 SNHLY, CDR2 FYNNEI. This CDR3 has 16 amino acids. V was clipped by 6 bases and J by 7 bases, with 22 bases between them. CDR3 amino acids: CASRLEPIETGNEQFF. The CDR3 DNA reads as TGTGCCAGCAGGTTAGAACCGATCGAAACGGGGAATGAGCAGTTCTTC. Based on the CDR3 plus reference TRBV2 and TRBJ2-1, the full variable domain is EPEVTQTPSHQVTQMGQEVILRCVPISNHLYFYWYRQILGQKVEFLVSFYNNEISEKSEIFDDQFSVERPDGSNFTLKIRSTKLEDSAMYFCASRLEPIETGNEQFFGPGTRLTVL.